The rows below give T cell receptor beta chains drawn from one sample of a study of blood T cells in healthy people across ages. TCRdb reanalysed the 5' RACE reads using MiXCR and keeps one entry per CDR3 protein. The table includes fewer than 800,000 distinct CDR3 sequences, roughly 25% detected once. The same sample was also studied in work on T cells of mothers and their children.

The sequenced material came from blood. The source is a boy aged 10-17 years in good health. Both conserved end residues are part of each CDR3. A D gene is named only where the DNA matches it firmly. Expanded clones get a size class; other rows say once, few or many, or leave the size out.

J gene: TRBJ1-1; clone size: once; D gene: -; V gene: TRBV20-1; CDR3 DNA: TGCAGTGCTCCAGGGGCGAACACTGAAGCTTTCTTT; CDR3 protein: CSAPGANTEAFF
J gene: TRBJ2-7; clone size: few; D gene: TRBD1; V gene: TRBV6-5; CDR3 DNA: TGTGCCAGCAGTTCCCGGACAGGGCGCGGAGAGCAGTACTTC; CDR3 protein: CASSSRTGRGEQYF
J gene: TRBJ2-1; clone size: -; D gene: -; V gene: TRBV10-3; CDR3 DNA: TGTGCCATCGTCAGGGATGGGTTCTACAATGAGCAGTTCTTC; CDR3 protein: CAIVRDGFYNEQFF
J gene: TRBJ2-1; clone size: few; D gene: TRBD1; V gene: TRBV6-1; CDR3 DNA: TGTGCCAGCAGTGGACAGGGGGTGGGCAACAATGAGCAGTTCTTC; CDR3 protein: CASSGQGVGNNEQFF
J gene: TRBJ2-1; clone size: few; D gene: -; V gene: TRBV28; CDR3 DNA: TGTGCCAGCAGAGGTAGCGGATTCGTCCACAATGAGCAGTTCTTC; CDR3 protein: CASRGSGFVHNEQFF
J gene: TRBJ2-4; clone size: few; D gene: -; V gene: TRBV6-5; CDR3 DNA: TGTGCCAGCGGTCCCGGAGGGGACATTCAGTACTTC; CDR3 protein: CASGPGGDIQYF
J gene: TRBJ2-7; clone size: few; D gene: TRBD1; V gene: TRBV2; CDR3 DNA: TGTGCCAGCAGGGGAGGAACAGGGGGCGAGCAGTACTTC; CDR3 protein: CASRGGTGGEQYF
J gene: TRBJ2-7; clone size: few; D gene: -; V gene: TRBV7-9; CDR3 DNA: TGTGCCAGCAGCTTAGGGGAGTGGAACGAGCAGTACTTC; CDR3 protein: CASSLGEWNEQYF
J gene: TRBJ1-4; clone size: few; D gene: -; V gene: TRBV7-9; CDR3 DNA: TGTGCCAGCAGCACAACGCGGGTGGAGGTTGAAAAACTGTTTTTT; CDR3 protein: CASSTTRVEVEKLFF
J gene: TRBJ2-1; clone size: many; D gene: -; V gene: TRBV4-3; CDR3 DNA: TGCGCCAGCAGCCAAGATACACTCCGTGAGCAGTTCTTC; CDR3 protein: CASSQDTLREQFF
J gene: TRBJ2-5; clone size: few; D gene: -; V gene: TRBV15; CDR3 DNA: TGTGCCACCAGCAGAGACCAATTGAGGGGGGCACGAGAGACCCAGTACTTC; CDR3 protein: CATSRDQLRGARETQYF
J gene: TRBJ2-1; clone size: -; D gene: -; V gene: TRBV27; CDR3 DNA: TGTGCCAGCAGTTTATCTAAATACAATGAGCAGTTCTTC; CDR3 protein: CASSLSKYNEQFF
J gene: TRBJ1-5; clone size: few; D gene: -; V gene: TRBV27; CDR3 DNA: TGTGCCAGCCGTCCCGGGGTTAGCAATCAGCCCCAGCATTTT; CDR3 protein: CASRPGVSNQPQHF
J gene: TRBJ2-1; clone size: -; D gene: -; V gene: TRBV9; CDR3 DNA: TGTGCCAGCAGCGTAGGTGAAGGTAGGGGCAATGAGCAGTTCTTC; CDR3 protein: CASSVGEGRGNEQFF
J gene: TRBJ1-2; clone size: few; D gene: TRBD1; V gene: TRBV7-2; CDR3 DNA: TGTGCCAGCAGCATGACAGGGAACTATGGCTACACCTTC; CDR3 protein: CASSMTGNYGYTF
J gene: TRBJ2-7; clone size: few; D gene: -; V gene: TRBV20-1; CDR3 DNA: TGCAGTGCTAGAGATAGGGCGGTTAGCTCCTACGAGCAGTACTTC; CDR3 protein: CSARDRAVSSYEQYF
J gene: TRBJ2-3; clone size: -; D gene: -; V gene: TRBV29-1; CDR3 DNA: TGCAGCGTTGGACAAACTCTCACAGATACGCAGTATTTT; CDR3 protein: CSVGQTLTDTQYF
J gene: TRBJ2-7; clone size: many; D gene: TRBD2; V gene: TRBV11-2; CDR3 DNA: TGTGCCAGCAGCTTGGGACTAGCGGCATCCTACGAGCAGTACTTC; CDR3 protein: CASSLGLAASYEQYF
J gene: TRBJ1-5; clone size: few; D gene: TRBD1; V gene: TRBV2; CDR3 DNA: TGTGCCAGCAGTGAGCTGGACAGGGCGTATCAGCCCCAGCATTTT; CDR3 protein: CASSELDRAYQPQHF
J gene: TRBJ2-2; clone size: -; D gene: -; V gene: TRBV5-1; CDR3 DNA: TGCGCCAGCAGCTTCAAACAGCCTAACACCGGGGAGCTGTTTTTT; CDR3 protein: CASSFKQPNTGELFF
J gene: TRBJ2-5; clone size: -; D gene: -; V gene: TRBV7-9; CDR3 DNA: TGTGCCAGCAGCTTATGGGGAAGGGGCTCGGAGACCCAGTACTTC; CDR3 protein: CASSLWGRGSETQYF
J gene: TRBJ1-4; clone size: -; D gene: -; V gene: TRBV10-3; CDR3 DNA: TGTGCCACCCAGGGCGCGTCTGGTGAAAAACTGTTTTTT; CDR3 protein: CATQGASGEKLFF
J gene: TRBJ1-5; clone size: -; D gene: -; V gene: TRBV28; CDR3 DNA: TGTGCCAGCAGAAGTGCCCGCAATCAGCCCCAGCATTTT; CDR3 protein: CASRSARNQPQHF
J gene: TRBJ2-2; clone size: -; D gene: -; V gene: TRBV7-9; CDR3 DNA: TGTGCCAGCATTTTCCCAGCGAACACCGGGGAGCTGTTTTTT; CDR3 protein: CASIFPANTGELFF
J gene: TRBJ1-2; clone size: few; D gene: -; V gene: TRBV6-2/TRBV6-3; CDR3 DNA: TGTGCCAGCAGTTACAGGGCCAGCAGAGTTGGCTACACCTTC; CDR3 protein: CASSYRASRVGYTF
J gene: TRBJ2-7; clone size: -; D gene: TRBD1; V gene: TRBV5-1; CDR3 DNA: TGCGCCAGCAGGGGGACAGGAGACCTCTACGAGCAGTACTTC; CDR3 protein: CASRGTGDLYEQYF
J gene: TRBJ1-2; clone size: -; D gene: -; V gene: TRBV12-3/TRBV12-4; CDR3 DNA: TGTGCCAGCACCTGGGGGGGAGGCTATGGCTACACCTTC; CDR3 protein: CASTWGGGYGYTF
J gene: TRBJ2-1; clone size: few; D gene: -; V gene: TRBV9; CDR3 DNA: TGTGCCAGCAGCCCGGGACCCTACTACAATGAGCAGTTCTTC; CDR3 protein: CASSPGPYYNEQFF
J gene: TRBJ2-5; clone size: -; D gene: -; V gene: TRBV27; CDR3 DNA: TGTGCCAGCAGTTCCCCCGGGCAAACTCCCCCTCGGGAGCAGTACTTC; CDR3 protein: CASSSPGQTPPREQYF
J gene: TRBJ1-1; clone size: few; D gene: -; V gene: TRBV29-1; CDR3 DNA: TGTACAACTATAACAGGGCGTGAAGCTTTCTTT; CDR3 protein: CTTITGREAFF
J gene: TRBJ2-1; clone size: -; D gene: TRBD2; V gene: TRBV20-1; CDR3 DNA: TGCAGTGCTAGAGGGCTAGCGGGAGATGATGAGCAGTTCTTC; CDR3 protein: CSARGLAGDDEQFF
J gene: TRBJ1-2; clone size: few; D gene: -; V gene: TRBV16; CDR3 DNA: TGTGCCAGCAGCCAATCGGCCGAATACGGCTACACCTTC; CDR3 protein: CASSQSAEYGYTF
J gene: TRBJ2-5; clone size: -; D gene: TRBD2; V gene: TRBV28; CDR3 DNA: TGTGCCAGCCGCAGCGGGGCATTGGCGGGAGATTACTTACAAGAGACCCAGTACTTC; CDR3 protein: CASRSGALAGDYLQETQYF
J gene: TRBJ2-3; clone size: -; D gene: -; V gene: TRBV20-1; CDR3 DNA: TGCAGTGCTCACTTCGGACGGAGTGATACGCAGTATTTT; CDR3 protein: CSAHFGRSDTQYF
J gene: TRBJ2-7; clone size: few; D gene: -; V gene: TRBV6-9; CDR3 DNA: TGTGCCAGCAGTTATTCTGGGAGTAACTCCTACGAGCAGTACTTC; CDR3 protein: CASSYSGSNSYEQYF
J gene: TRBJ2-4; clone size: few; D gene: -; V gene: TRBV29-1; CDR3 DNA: TGCAGCGTTGGGAATCCCGACGTTCAGTACTTC; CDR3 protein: CSVGNPDVQYF
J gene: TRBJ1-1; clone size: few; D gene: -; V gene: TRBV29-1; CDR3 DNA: TGCAGCGTTCGTCCTGTCCAGGGCGACACTGAAGCTTTCTTT; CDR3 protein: CSVRPVQGDTEAFF
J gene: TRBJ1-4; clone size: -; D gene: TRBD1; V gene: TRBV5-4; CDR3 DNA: TGTGCCAGCAGCTTTGGGACAGAGGAAAAACTGTTTTTT; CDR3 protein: CASSFGTEEKLFF
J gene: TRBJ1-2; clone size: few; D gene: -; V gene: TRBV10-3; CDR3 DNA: TGTGCCATCGGTGGGACCGATAACTCCAGGGGCTACACCTTC; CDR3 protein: CAIGGTDNSRGYTF
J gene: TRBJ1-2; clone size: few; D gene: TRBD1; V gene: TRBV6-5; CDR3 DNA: TGTGCCAGCAGTCCCACCGGGACAGCTTATGGCTACACCTTC; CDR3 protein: CASSPTGTAYGYTF
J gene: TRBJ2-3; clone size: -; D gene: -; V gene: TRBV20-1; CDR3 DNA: TGCAGTGCTACATTGGGAGATACGCAGTATTTT; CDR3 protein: CSATLGDTQYF
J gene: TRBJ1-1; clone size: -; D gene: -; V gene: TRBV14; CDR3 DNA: TGTGCCAGCAGCCAAGATGGGGGACAGAACACTGAAGCTTTCTTT; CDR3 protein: CASSQDGGQNTEAFF
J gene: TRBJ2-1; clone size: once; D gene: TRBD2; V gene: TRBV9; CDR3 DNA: TGTGCCAGCAGCGGACTTGTAGCGGGAGAGCAGTTCTTC; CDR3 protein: CASSGLVAGEQFF
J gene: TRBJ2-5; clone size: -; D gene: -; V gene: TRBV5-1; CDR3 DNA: TGCGCCAGCAGCTTTGGACTCATCAGAGAGACCCAGTACTTC; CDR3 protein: CASSFGLIRETQYF
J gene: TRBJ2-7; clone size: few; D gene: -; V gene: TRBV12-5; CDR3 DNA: TGTGCTAGTGGTTTGGCTAACCCCTACGAGCAGTACTTC; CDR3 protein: CASGLANPYEQYF
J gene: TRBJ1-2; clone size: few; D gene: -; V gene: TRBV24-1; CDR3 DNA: TGTGCCACCAGCTGCGGCCCCTATGGCTACACCTTC; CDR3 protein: CATSCGPYGYTF